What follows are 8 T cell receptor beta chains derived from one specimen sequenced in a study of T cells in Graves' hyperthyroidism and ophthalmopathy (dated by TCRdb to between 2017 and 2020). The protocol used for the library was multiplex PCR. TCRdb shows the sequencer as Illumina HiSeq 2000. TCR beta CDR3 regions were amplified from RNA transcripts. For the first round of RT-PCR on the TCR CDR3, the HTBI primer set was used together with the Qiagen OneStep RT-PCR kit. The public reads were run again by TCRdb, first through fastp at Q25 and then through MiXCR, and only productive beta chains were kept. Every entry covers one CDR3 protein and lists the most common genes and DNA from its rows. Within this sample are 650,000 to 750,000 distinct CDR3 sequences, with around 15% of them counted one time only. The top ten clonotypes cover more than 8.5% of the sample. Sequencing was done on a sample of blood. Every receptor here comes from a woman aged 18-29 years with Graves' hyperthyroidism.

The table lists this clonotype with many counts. The CDR3 DNA reads as TGCAGTGCTAGGGACCGAGACAGGGCAAACACAGATACGCAGTATTTT. Translation gives CSARDRDRANTDTQYF. The chain is built from TRBV20-1 and TRBJ2-3; 7 nucleotides match TRBD1. Trimming cost V 3 bases and J 2 bases; bases outside gene matches: 11. The V gene's germline CDR1 is DFQATT and CDR2 SNEGSKA (reference sequence). This CDR3 contains 16 residues.

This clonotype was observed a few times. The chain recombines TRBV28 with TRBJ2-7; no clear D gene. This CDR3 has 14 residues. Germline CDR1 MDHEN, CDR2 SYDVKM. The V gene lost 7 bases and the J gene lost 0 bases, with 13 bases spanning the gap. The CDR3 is CASKKRTDSYEQYF. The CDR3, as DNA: TGTGCCAGCAAAAAAAGAACGGACTCCTACGAGCAGTACTTC. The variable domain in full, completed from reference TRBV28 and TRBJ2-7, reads DVKVTQSSRYLVKRTGEKVFLECVQDMDHENMFWYRQDPGLGLRLIYFSYDVKMKEKGDIPEGYSVSREKKERFSLILESASTNQTSMYLCASKKRTDSYEQYFGPGTRLTVT.

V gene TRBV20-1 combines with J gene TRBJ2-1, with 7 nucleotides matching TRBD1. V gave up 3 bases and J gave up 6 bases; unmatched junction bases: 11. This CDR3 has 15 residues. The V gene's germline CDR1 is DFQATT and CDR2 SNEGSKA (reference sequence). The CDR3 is CSASQGGLRPNEQFF. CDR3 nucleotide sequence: TGCAGTGCTAGCCAAGGGGGCCTACGGCCCAATGAGCAGTTCTTC.

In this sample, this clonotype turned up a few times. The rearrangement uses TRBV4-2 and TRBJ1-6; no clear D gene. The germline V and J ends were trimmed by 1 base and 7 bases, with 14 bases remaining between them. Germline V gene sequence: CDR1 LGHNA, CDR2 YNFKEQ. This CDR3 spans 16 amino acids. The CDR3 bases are TGTGCCAGCAGCCAAGTTCCCCGAGAACAGAATTCACCCCTCCACTTT. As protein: CASSQVPREQNSPLHF.

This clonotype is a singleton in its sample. DNA of the CDR3: TGCGCCAGCAGTCCATCTCCGGGGCTTTGGGCTGAAGCTTTCTTT. This translates into CASSPSPGLWAEAFF. The chain carries TRBV10-1 and TRBJ1-1; weak D call: TRBD1 (5 bases). The V end was cut by 5 bases, the J end by 6 bases, with 19 bases between. Germline V gene lookup returns CDR1 WNHNN and CDR2 SYGVQD (reference sequence). This CDR3 region has 15 residues.

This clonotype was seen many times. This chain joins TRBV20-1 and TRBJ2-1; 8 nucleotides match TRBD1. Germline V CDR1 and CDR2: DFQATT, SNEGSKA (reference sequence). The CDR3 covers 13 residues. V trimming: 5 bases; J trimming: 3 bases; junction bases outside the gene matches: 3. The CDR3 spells CSAAGGNYNEQFF. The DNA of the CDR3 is TGCAGTGCTGCAGGGGGCAACTACAATGAGCAGTTCTTC.

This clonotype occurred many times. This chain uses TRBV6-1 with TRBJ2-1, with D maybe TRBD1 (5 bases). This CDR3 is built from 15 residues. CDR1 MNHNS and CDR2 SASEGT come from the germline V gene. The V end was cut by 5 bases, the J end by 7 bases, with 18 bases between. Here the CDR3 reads CASSYASGSRNEQFF. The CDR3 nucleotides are TGTGCCAGCAGTTACGCGTCAGGGTCTAGGAATGAGCAGTTCTTC.

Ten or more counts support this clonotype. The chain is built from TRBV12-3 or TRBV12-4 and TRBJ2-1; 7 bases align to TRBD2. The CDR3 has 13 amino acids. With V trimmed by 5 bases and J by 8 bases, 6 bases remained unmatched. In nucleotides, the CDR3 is TGTGCCAGCAGTATGGCGACTAGCTATGAGCAGTTCTTC. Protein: CASSMATSYEQFF.